This T cell receptor (beta chain) comes out of a study of blood T cell repertoires in COVID-19. Study summary: COVID-19 samples from acute and convalescent phases originated in the United States, Italy and Spain.

The V gene's germline CDR1 is MNHEY and CDR2 SVGEGT. The V end was cut by 2 bases, the J end by 5 bases, with 15 bases between. The CDR3 is 15 residues long. In the original processing: Estimated nucleated cell counts came from reference gene primer amplification. Data came from immunoSEQ multiplex PCR; TCRdb stores just in-frame clones and leaves some out. V and J calls and clone size are those listed in that table; D and trimming were worked out from the DNA. Of about 99,000 clones in the sample, around 90% were seen once. This chain uses TRBV6-2 or TRBV6-3 with TRBJ2-5; possibly TRBD2 for D (6 bases). This clonotype was sampled from a human donor in a cohort sampled during active COVID-19. Sequencing was carried out using peripheral blood. In DNA form, the CDR3 reads TGTGCCAGCAGTTACGAGAGGAGAGGGAGGGAGACCCAGTACTTC. It codes for CASSYERRGRETQYF.